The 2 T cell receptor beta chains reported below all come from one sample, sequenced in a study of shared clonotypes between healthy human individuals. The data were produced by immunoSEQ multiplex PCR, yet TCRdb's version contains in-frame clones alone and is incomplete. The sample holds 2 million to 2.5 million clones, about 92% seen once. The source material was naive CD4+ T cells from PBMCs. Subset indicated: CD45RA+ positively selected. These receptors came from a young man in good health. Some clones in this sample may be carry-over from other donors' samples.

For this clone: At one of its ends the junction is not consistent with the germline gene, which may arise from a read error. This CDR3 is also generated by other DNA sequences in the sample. The CDR3 here is CASSLAGGTGELFF. The CDR3 nucleotides read TGCGCCAGCAGTTTGGCGGGAGGCACCGGGGAGCTGTTTTTT. V is TRBV5-1 and J is TRBJ2-2; TRBD2 agrees at 8 bases. Germline V lookup: CDR1 SGHRS, CDR2 YFSETQ. The CDR3 is 14 amino acids.

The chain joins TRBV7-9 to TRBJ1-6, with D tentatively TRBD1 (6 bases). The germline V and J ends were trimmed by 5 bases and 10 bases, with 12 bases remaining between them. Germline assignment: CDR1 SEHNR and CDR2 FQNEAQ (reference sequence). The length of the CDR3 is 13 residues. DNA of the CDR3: TGTGCCAGCAGCGCCCTACAGGGATCACCCCTCCACTTT. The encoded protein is CASSALQGSPLHF.